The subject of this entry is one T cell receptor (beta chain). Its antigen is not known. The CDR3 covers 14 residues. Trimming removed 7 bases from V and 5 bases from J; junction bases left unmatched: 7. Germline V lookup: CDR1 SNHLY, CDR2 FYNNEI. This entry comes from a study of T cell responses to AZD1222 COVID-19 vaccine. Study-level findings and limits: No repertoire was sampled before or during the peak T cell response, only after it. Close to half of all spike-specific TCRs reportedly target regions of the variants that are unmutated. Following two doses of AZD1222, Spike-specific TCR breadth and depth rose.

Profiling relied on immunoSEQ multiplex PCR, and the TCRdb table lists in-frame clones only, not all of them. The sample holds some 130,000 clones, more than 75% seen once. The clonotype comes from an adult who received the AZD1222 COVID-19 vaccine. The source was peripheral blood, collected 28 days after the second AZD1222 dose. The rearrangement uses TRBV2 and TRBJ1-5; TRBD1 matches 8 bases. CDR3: CASTRTGRDQPQHF. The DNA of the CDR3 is TGTGCCAGCACTCGGACAGGGCGGGATCAGCCCCAGCATTTT.